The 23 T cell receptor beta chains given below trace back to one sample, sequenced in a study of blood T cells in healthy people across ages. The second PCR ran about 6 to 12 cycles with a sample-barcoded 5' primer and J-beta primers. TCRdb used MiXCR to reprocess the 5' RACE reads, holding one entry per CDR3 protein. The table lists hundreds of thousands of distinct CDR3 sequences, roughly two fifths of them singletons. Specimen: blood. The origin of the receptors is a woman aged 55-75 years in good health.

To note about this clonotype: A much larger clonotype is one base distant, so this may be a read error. The CDR3: CASSRGRVDGYTF. CDR3 nucleotides: TGTGCCAGCAGCCGCGGCAGAGTTGATGGCTACACCTTC. The chain has TRBV6-6 and TRBJ1-2; D remains unclear. Per germline, CDR1 MNHNY and CDR2 SVGAGI (reference sequence). The CDR3 extends over 13 amino acids. The V and J ends lost 6 bases and 6 bases respectively, with 14 bases between them.

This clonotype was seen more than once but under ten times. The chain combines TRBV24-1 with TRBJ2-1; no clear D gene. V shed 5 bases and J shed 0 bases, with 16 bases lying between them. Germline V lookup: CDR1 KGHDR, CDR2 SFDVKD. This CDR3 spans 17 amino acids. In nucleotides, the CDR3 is TGTGCCACCAGTGTTTCGGGCCGCTCTATCTCCTACAATGAGCAGTTCTTC. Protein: CATSVSGRSISYNEQFF.

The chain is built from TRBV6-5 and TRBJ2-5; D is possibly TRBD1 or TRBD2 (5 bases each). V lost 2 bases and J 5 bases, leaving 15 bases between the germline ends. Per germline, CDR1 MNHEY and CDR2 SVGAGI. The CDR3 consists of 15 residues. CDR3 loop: CASSYRFGRDETQYF. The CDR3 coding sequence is TGTGCCAGCAGTTACAGATTTGGCAGGGACGAGACCCAGTACTTC.

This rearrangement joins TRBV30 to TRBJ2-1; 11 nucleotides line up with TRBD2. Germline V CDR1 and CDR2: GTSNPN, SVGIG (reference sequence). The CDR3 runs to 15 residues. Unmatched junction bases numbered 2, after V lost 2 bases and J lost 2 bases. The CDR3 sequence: CAWSRSGGAYNEQFF. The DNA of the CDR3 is TGTGCCTGGAGTCGTAGCGGGGGGGCCTACAATGAGCAGTTCTTC.

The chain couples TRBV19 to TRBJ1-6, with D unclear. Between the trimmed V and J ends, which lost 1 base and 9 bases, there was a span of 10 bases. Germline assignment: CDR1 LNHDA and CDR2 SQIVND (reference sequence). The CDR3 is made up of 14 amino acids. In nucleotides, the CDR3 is TGTGCCAGTAGTATAGGCCGGGGAATTTCACCCCTCCACTTT. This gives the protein CASSIGRGISPLHF.

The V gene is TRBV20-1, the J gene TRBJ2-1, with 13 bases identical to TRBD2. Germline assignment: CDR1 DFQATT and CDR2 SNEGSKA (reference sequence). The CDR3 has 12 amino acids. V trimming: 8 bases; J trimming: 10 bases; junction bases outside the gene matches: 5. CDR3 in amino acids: CSSVLAGGEQFF. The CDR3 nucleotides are TGCAGTAGCGTACTAGCGGGAGGGGAGCAGTTCTTC.

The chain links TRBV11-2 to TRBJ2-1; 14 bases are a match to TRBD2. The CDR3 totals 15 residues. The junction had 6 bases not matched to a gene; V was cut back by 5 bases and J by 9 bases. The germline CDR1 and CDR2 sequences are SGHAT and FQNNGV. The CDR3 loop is CASSPGTSGGVEQFF. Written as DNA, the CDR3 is TGTGCCAGCAGCCCCGGGACTAGCGGGGGTGTTGAGCAGTTCTTC.

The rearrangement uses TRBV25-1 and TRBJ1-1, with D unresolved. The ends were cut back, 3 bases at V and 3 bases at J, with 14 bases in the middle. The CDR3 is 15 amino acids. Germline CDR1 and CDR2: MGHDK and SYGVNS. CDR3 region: CASSDPPGQYTEAFF. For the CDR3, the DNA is TGTGCCAGCAGTGATCCCCCCGGCCAGTACACTGAAGCTTTCTTT.

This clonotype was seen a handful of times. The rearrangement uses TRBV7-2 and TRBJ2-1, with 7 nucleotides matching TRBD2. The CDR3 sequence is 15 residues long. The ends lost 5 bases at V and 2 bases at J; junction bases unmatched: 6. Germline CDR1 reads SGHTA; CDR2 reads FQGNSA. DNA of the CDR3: TGTGCCAGCAGCCCCTCGGGGACTACCTACAATGAGCAGTTCTTC. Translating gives CASSPSGTTYNEQFF. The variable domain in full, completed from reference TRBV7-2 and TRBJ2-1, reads GAGVSQSPSNKVTEKGKDVELRCDPISGHTALYWYRQSLGQGLEFLIYFQGNSAPDKSGLPSDRFSAERTGGSVSTLTIQRTQQEDSAVYLCASSPSGTTYNEQFFGPGTRLTVL.

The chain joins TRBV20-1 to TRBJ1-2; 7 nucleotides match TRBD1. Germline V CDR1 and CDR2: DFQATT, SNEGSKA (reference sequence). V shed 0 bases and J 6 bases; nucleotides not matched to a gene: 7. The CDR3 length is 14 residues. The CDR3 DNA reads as TGCAGTGCTAGAGATGGGCCTACAGGGGATGGCTACACCTTC. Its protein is CSARDGPTGDGYTF.

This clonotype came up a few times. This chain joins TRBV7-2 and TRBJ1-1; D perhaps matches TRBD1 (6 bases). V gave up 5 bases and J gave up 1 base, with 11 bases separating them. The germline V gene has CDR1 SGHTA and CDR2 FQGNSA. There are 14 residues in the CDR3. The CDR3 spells CASSRSRGNTEAFF. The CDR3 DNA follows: TGTGCCAGCAGCCGAAGCAGGGGGAACACTGAAGCTTTCTTT.

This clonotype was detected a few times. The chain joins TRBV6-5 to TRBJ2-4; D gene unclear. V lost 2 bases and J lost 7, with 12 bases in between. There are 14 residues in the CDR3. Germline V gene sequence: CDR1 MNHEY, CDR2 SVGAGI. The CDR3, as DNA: TGTGCCAGCAGTTACGGCCCTTCTGCGAACATTCAGTACTTC. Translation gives CASSYGPSANIQYF.

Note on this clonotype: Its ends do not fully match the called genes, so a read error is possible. CDR3 sequence (DNA): TGCAGTGCTAGAGATAGACAGGGGGCGCGGTATGGCTACATCTTC. Protein sequence: CSARDRQGARYGYIF. This chain joins TRBV20-1 and TRBJ1-2; 10 nucleotides agree with TRBD1. Per the germline V gene, CDR1 is DFQATT and CDR2 is SNEGSKA (reference sequence). This CDR3 contains 15 residues.

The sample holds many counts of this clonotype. The CDR3 sequence is CASSGQGNYGYTF. The CDR3 DNA reads TGTGCCAGCAGCGGACAGGGAAACTATGGCTACACCTTC. This rearrangement joins TRBV12-3 or TRBV12-4 to TRBJ1-2, with 8 bases identical to TRBD1. The CDR3 covers 13 residues. V shed 6 bases, J shed 2 bases, and the junction held 2 bases outside the gene matches.

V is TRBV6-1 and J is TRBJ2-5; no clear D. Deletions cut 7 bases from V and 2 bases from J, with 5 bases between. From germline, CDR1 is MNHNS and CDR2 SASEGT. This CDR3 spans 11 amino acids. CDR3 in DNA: TGTGCCAGCAACCCACAAGAGACCCAGTACTTC. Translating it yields CASNPQETQYF.

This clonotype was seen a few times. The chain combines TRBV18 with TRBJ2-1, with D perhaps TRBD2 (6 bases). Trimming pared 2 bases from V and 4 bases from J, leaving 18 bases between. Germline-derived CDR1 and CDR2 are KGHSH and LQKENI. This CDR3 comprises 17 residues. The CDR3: CASSPRSGSSEYNEQFF. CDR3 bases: TGTGCCAGCTCACCAAGATCCGGGAGCTCCGAGTACAATGAGCAGTTCTTC.

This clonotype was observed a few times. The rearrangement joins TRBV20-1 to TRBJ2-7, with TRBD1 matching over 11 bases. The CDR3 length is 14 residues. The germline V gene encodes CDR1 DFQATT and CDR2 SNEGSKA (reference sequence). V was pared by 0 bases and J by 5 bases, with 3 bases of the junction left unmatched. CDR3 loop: CSARDGTGGDEQYF. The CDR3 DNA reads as TGCAGTGCTAGAGACGGGACAGGGGGTGACGAGCAGTACTTC.

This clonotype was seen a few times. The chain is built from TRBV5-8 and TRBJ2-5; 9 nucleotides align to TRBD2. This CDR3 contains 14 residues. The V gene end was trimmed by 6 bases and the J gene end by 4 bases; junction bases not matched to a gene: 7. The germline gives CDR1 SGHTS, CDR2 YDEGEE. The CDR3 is CASNSAGGGETQYF. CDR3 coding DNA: TGTGCCAGCAACTCCGCGGGGGGGGGAGAGACCCAGTACTTC.

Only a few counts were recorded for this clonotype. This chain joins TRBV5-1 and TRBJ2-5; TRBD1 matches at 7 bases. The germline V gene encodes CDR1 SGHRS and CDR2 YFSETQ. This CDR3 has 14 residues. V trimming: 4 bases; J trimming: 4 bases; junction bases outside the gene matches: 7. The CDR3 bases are TGCGCCAGCAGCCAAACAGGGGACGGAGAGACCCAGTACTTC. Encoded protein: CASSQTGDGETQYF.

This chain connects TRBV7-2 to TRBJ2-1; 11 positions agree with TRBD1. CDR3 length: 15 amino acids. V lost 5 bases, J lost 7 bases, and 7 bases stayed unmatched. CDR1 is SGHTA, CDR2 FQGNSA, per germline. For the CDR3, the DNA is TGTGCCAGCAGCGCCGGGACAGGGGGACGGAATGAGCAGTTCTTC. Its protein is CASSAGTGGRNEQFF.

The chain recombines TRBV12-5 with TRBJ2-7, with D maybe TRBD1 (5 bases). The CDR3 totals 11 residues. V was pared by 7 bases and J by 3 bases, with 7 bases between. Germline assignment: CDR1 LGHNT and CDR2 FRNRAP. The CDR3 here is CASARVYEQYF. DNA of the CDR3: TGTGCTAGTGCCAGGGTCTACGAGCAGTACTTC.

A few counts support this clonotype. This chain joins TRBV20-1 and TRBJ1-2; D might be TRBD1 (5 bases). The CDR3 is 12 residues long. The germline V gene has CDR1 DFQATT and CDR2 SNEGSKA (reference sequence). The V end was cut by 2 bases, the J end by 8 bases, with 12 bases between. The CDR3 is CSARSGSQGYTF. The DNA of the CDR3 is TGCAGTGCTAGATCAGGGTCTCAGGGCTACACCTTC.

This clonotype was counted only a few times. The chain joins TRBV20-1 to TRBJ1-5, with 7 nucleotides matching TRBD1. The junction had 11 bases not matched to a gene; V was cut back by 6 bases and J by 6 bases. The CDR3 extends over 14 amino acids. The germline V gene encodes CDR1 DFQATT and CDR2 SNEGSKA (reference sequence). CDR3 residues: CSAVSTGELQPQHF. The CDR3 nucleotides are TGCAGTGCCGTGAGTACAGGGGAACTTCAGCCCCAGCATTTT.